Below are 32 T cell receptor beta chains sequenced from a single sample in a study of Graves' ophthalmopathy and Graves' hyperthyroidism. The TCR beta CDR3 regions underwent amplification from RNA transcripts. First-round RT-PCR employed HTBI primers, with a second-round multiplex PCR after it. TCRdb ran MiXCR on the multiplex PCR reads and lists one entry per CDR3 protein. The data contain roughly 420,000 distinct CDR3 sequences, around 21% of them singletons. The material sequenced was peripheral blood. The origin of the receptors is a young woman with stable Graves' hyperthyroidism.

This clonotype has a count of ten or more. The chain joins TRBV7-8 to TRBJ2-5; 12 bases match TRBD1. In germline, CDR1 is SGHVS, CDR2 FQNEAQ. Trimming at V came to 5 bases and at J to 7 bases, leaving 14 bases not matched to a gene. The CDR3 length is 17 residues. CDR3: CASSQSGTGGPSRTQYF. CDR3 nucleotides: TGTGCCAGCAGCCAATCCGGGACAGGGGGCCCGTCGAGGACCCAGTACTTC.

This clonotype was seen repeatedly, ten times or more. The chain links TRBV12-3 or TRBV12-4 to TRBJ1-2; D might be TRBD1 (5 bases). The CDR3 spans 14 residues. Trimming stripped 3 bases from V and 5 bases from J, with 13 bases between. The CDR3 loop reads CASSFFGDRYGYTF. In nucleotides, the CDR3 is TGTGCCAGCAGTTTTTTCGGGGACCGGTATGGCTACACCTTC.

This clonotype was observed a few times. The gene calls are TRBV7-2 and TRBJ1-1; 10 bases map to TRBD1. Germline V gene data show CDR1 as SGHTA and CDR2 as FQGNSA. The CDR3 totals 14 residues. V was clipped by 5 bases and J by 4 bases; unmatched bases: 4. This chain's CDR3 is CASSRTGGPTEAFF. The CDR3 DNA reads TGTGCCAGCAGCAGGACAGGGGGGCCCACTGAAGCTTTCTTT.

This clonotype was seen many times. The chain links TRBV10-1 to TRBJ2-5; D possibly corresponds to TRBD2 (6 bases). The ends were cut back, 6 bases at V and 3 bases at J, with 11 bases in the middle. In germline, CDR1 is WNHNN, CDR2 SYGVQD (reference sequence). This CDR3 contains 13 residues. CDR3 sequence reads: CASSNTGEETQYF. Written as DNA, the CDR3 is TGCGCCAGCAGCAACACGGGGGAAGAGACCCAGTACTTC.

The J gene is TRBJ2-5, the V gene TRBV10-3; possibly TRBD1 or TRBD2 for D (6 bases each). The germline CDR1 and CDR2 sequences are ENHRY and SYGVKD. Trimming left V 0 bases short and J 4 bases short, with 12 bases between. The CDR3 extends over 15 amino acids. The CDR3 region has the DNA TGTGCCATCAGTGAGTCATGGGGGGCGCGAGAGACCCAGTACTTC. It codes for CAISESWGARETQYF.

This clonotype occurred many times. The chain uses TRBV5-1 and TRBJ1-1; no firm D call. The CDR3 is 13 amino acids. V lost 4 bases, J lost 1 base, and 8 bases lay in between. Germline CDR1 and CDR2: SGHRS and YFSETQ. The CDR3 sequence: CASSRAGNTEAFF. The CDR3 region has the DNA TGCGCCAGCAGCAGGGCCGGGAACACTGAAGCTTTCTTT.

There are a few counts of this clonotype. The chain joins TRBV7-2 to TRBJ1-1; TRBD1 matches at 9 bases. V lost 5 bases, J lost 5 bases, and 9 bases stayed unmatched. The CDR3 totals 15 residues. Germline CDR1 SGHTA, CDR2 FQGNSA. This CDR3 is CASSPRDRVRTEAFF. The CDR3 nucleotides read TGTGCCAGCAGCCCCCGGGACAGGGTACGTACTGAAGCTTTCTTT.

The chain carries TRBV6-2 or TRBV6-3 and TRBJ2-2, with D perhaps TRBD1 (6 bases). This CDR3 is 17 amino acids long. Germline values: CDR1 MNHEY, CDR2 SVGEGT. Trimming removed 5 bases from V and 5 bases from J, with 21 bases in between. CDR3 protein: CASSHTGDRLGTGELFF. The CDR3 DNA reads TGTGCCAGCAGTCATACTGGAGACAGGCTTGGGACCGGGGAGCTGTTTTTT.

This clonotype was detected many times. CDR3 DNA: TGTGCCAGCAGGTGGACAGGGGTAGGCACTGAAGCTTTCTTT. Amino acids: CASRWTGVGTEAFF. The chain carries TRBV28 and TRBJ1-1, with TRBD1 matching 9 bases. The germline CDR1 and CDR2 sequences are MDHEN and SYDVKM. The CDR3 extends over 14 amino acids. J lost 4 bases, V lost 6 bases, and 6 bases had no gene match. The entire variable domain, with the rest obtained from reference TRBV28 and TRBJ1-1, is as follows: DVKVTQSSRYLVKRTGEKVFLECVQDMDHENMFWYRQDPGLGLRLIYFSYDVKMKEKGDIPEGYSVSREKKERFSLILESASTNQTSMYLCASRWTGVGTEAFFGQGTRLTVV.

This clonotype was recorded many times. The rearrangement links TRBV20-1 to TRBJ2-7; 11 positions agree with TRBD2. CDR1 and CDR2 (germline): DFQATT, SNEGSKA (reference sequence). There are 15 residues in the CDR3. Germline trimming cut 4 bases from V and 0 bases from J; bases unmatched to any gene: 5. CDR3 nucleotides: TGCAGTGCTAATGGACTAGCGGGCATCTCCTACGAGCAGTACTTC. This gives the protein CSANGLAGISYEQYF.

This clonotype occurred many times. The chain joins TRBV20-1 to TRBJ2-7; D is unclear. CDR3 length: 13 residues. V lost 3 bases and J 4 bases, leaving 13 bases between the germline ends. Germline CDR1 is DFQATT and CDR2 is SNEGSKA (reference sequence). CDR3 loop: CSARVLGIYEQYF. CDR3 bases: TGCAGTGCTAGGGTCCTGGGGATATACGAGCAGTACTTC.

This clonotype was recorded at least ten times. The V and J genes are TRBV29-1 and TRBJ2-5; perhaps TRBD1 as D (6 bases). This CDR3 region has 13 residues. Germline V lookup: CDR1 SQVTM, CDR2 ANQGSEA. V was cut by 1 base and J by 6 bases, with 12 bases left in between. CDR3 sequence reads: CSVEASRGKTQYF. In nucleotides, the CDR3 is TGCAGCGTTGAAGCGAGCAGGGGAAAGACCCAGTACTTC.

Points on this clonotype: Relative to the germline gene, one junction end is altered; a read error may explain this. The chain uses TRBV7-2 and TRBJ1-5, with D tentatively TRBD1 (6 bases). The CDR3 is 13 amino acids. Germline CDR1 and CDR2: SGHTA and FQGNSA. The CDR3 is CASSLGGIQPKHF. CDR3 nucleotides: TGTGCCAGCAGTCTAGGGGGTATTCAGCCCAAGCATTTT. The entire variable domain, with the rest obtained from reference TRBV7-2 and TRBJ1-5, is as follows: GAGVSQSPSNKVTEKGKDVELRCDPISGHTALYWYRQSLGQGLEFLIYFQGNSAPDKSGLPSDRFSAERTGGSVSTLTIQRTQQEDSAVYLCASSLGGIQPKHFGDGTRLSIL.

This clonotype was counted at least ten times. The chain joins TRBV5-1 to TRBJ2-2, with TRBD1 matching 10 bases. CDR1 is SGHRS and CDR2 is YFSETQ in the germline V gene. V lost 4 bases, J lost 7 bases, and 7 bases stayed unmatched. There are 15 residues in the CDR3. The CDR3 is CASSRDRGRDGELFF. CDR3 DNA sequence: TGCGCCAGCAGCCGCGACAGGGGGCGCGACGGGGAGCTGTTTTTT.

This clonotype was found a few times. J is TRBJ1-3 and V is TRBV6-5; D not resolved. Trimming took 2 bases from V and 0 from J, leaving 11 bases between them. The CDR3 length is 16 residues. CDR1 and CDR2 from the germline V gene are MNHEY and SVGAGI. For the CDR3, the DNA is TGTGCCAGCAGTTACGGCCGGACCAACTCTGGAAACACCATATATTTT. It translates to CASSYGRTNSGNTIYF.

This clonotype occurred many times. The rearrangement uses TRBV5-1 and TRBJ1-1, with D maybe TRBD1 (6 bases). V lost 0 bases and J 1 base, leaving 16 bases between the germline ends. There are 17 residues in the CDR3. CDR1 is SGHRS and CDR2 is YFSETQ in the germline V gene. CDR3 amino acids: CASSLDREALKNTEAFF. The CDR3 coding sequence is TGCGCCAGCAGCTTGGACAGGGAGGCCTTAAAGAACACTGAAGCTTTCTTT.

Note on this clonotype: A much larger clone lies a single base off, so this may be a read error. V usage is TRBV28 and J usage is TRBJ1-5, with 8 bases identical to TRBD1. With 6 bases clipped from V and 4 bases from J, the junction kept 8 bases outside the gene matches. This CDR3 is built from 15 residues. Germline loops: CDR1 MDHEN, CDR2 SYDVKM. The CDR3 protein is CASSRRDRQNQPQHF. The CDR3 nucleotides read TGTGCCAGCAGCCGCCGGGACAGGCAAAATCAGCCCCAGCATTTT. The variable domain in full, completed from reference TRBV28 and TRBJ1-5, reads DVKVTQSSRYLVKRTGEKVFLECVQDMDHENMFWYRQDPGLGLRLIYFSYDVKMKEKGDIPEGYSVSREKKERFSLILESASTNQTSMYLCASSRRDRQNQPQHFGDGTRLSIL.

This clonotype was counted at least ten times. The chain employs TRBV6-5 and TRBJ1-1; no definite D call. Germline-derived CDR1 and CDR2 are MNHEY and SVGAGI. The CDR3 is 13 amino acids. Trimming pared 2 bases from V and 6 bases from J, leaving 10 bases between. The CDR3 spells CASSYSSRSEAFF. The CDR3 DNA follows: TGTGCCAGCAGTTACAGTAGCCGTTCTGAAGCTTTCTTT.

This clonotype was observed at least ten times. Here the CDR3 reads CASSPNGNTEAFF. The CDR3 DNA is TGTGCCAGCAGCCCAAACGGGAACACTGAAGCTTTCTTT. The chain has TRBV6-1 and TRBJ1-1; D unclear. V was trimmed by 6 bases and J by 1 base, leaving 9 bases between them. The CDR3 spans 13 residues. Germline V lookup: CDR1 MNHNS, CDR2 SASEGT.

The rearrangement uses TRBV29-1 and TRBJ1-2; D ambiguous. CDR3 length: 13 amino acids. V lost 6 bases, J lost 7 bases, and 18 bases lay in between. Germline loops: CDR1 SQVTM, CDR2 ANQGSEA. In nucleotides, the CDR3 is TGCAGCGTCGGACTCGTGATGGGAGTTGGCTACACCTTC. This encodes CSVGLVMGVGYTF.

This clonotype was picked up many times. The chain joins TRBV27 to TRBJ1-2; D might be TRBD1 (5 bases). Per the germline V gene, CDR1 is MNHEY and CDR2 is SMNVEV (reference sequence). The CDR3 runs to 14 residues. V lost 4 bases to trimming and J lost 4 bases, with 13 bases between them. The CDR3 DNA sequence: TGTGCCAGCAGTTCCTCCTCAGGGACCTATGGCTACACCTTC. This translates into CASSSSSGTYGYTF.

The chain joins TRBV18 to TRBJ2-7; D not certain. Trimming took 3 bases from V and 1 from J, leaving 10 bases between them. CDR1 is KGHSH and CDR2 is LQKENI in the germline V gene. This CDR3 spans 14 amino acids. This CDR3 reads CASSPEGQSYEQYF. CDR3 sequence (DNA): TGTGCCAGCTCACCTGAAGGCCAATCCTACGAGCAGTACTTC. The full variable domain, with the rest looked up from reference TRBV18 and TRBJ2-7, is NAGVMQNPRHLVRRRGQEARLRCSPMKGHSHVYWYRQLPEEGLKFMVYLQKENIIDESGMPKERFSAEFPKEGPSILRIQQVVRGDSAAYFCASSPEGQSYEQYFGPGTRLTVT.

The V gene is TRBV15, the J gene TRBJ2-7, with a possible D match to TRBD1 (5 bases). The V and J ends lost 5 bases and 9 bases respectively, with 14 bases between them. CDR1 is LNHNV and CDR2 is YYDKDF in the germline V gene (reference sequence). This CDR3 region has 12 residues. The CDR3: CATSANQGGQYF. CDR3 DNA sequence: TGTGCCACCAGCGCGAACCAGGGTGGGCAGTACTTC.

This clonotype was observed a handful of times. J is TRBJ2-5 and V is TRBV6-1; 7 bases agree with TRBD2. V shed 5 bases and J 5 bases; nucleotides not matched to a gene: 5. The germline CDR1 and CDR2 sequences are MNHNS and SASEGT. The CDR3 covers 13 residues. In nucleotides, the CDR3 is TGTGCCAGCAGTCCCGTGGGGGGGGAGACCCAGTACTTC. It specifies CASSPVGGETQYF.

This clonotype was picked up many times. J is TRBJ2-7 and V is TRBV6-1; 7 bases line up with TRBD2. V was clipped by 2 bases and J by 3 bases; unmatched bases: 10. Looked up from germline, CDR1 is MNHNS and CDR2 is SASEGT. The CDR3 sequence is 16 residues long. CDR3 DNA sequence: TGTGCCAGCAGTGAATGGGCCGGGGGGATAGGCTACGAGCAGTACTTC. Translated: CASSEWAGGIGYEQYF.

As to this clonotype: The missing conserved phenylalanine or tryptophan at the end of this CDR3 makes a read error likely. J is TRBJ2-4 and V is TRBV2, with 7 nucleotides matching TRBD1. The CDR3 covers 15 residues. The V gene's germline CDR1 is SNHLY and CDR2 FYNNEI. CDR3 nucleotide sequence: TGTGCTAGCAGTGAAGCTCCGGGACAGCAAAACATTCAGTACCTC. It is translated as CASSEAPGQQNIQYL.

This CDR3 is CASSSPYGVRNEQYF. Here the CDR3 DNA reads TGTGCCAGCAGCTCCCCTTACGGGGTTCGCAACGAGCAGTACTTC. The J gene is TRBJ2-7, the V gene TRBV7-2; TRBD2 might be the D (5 bases). This CDR3 comprises 15 residues. The germline CDR1 and CDR2 sequences are SGHTA and FQGNSA. V gave up 4 bases and J gave up 5 bases, with 18 bases separating them.

The V call is TRBV14, the J call TRBJ2-5, with D uncertain. The CDR3 has 11 residues. Germline V gene sequence: CDR1 SGHDN, CDR2 FVKESK. The V end lost 1 base, the J end lost 8 bases, and 5 bases lay between the germline ends. The CDR3 spells CASSQGLTQYF. The DNA of the CDR3 is TGTGCCAGCAGCCAAGGCTTAACCCAGTACTTC.

This clonotype came up many times. The rearrangement joins TRBV10-2 to TRBJ2-5; 7 positions agree with TRBD2. Trimming at V came to 5 bases and at J to 3 bases, leaving 6 bases not matched to a gene. CDR3 length: 14 residues. CDR1 and CDR2 (germline): WSHSY, SAAADI. The DNA of the CDR3 is TGCGCCAGCAGTTCTAGCGGCCCGAAAGAGACCCAGTACTTC. It yields the protein CASSSSGPKETQYF.

This clonotype was detected a few times. The CDR3 region is CAWTEGPQHF. Here the CDR3 DNA reads TGTGCCTGGACTGAAGGGCCCCAGCATTTT. The rearrangement uses TRBV30 and TRBJ1-5; the D is unclear. V was cut by 4 bases and J by 9 bases, with 7 bases left in between. The CDR3 contains 10 residues. The V gene's germline CDR1 is GTSNPN and CDR2 SVGIG (reference sequence).

This clonotype came up many times. The chain uses TRBV9 and TRBJ2-2, with 9 nucleotides matching TRBD2. The junction had 4 bases not matched to a gene; V was cut back by 0 bases and J by 4 bases. Germline CDR1 reads SGDLS; CDR2 reads YYNGEE. The CDR3 extends over 16 amino acids. The DNA for the CDR3 is TGTGCCAGCAGCGTAGGTAGCGGGAGTCCCACCGGGGAGCTGTTTTTT. It codes for CASSVGSGSPTGELFF.

This clonotype has only a few counts. The CDR3 carries no conserved terminal phenylalanine or tryptophan, so it likely arises from a read error. The J gene is TRBJ2-7, the V gene TRBV7-2, with D tentatively TRBD1 (5 bases). The germline V and J ends were trimmed by 1 base and 2 bases, with 6 bases remaining between them. The germline V gene has CDR1 SGHTA and CDR2 FQGNSA. The CDR3 contains 13 residues. The CDR3, as DNA: TGTGCCAGCAGCTTAGGACAGCCCTACGAGCAGTACCTC. Translated, it gives CASSLGQPYEQYL.